The clone carrying this T cell receptor (beta chain) occurred a few times. One end of the junction is discordant with germline, which a read error may explain. This CDR3 is built from 14 residues. A second about 7 to 12 cycle PCR used barcoded and J-beta primers. Each CDR3 protein gets one entry after TCRdb re-called the 5' RACE reads with MiXCR. The sample carries about 640,000 distinct CDR3 sequences, 58% recorded once. This entry belongs to a study of blood T cells in healthy people across ages. V and J are TRBV12-3 or TRBV12-4 and TRBJ2-3; perhaps TRBD2 as D (7 bases). This receptor was identified in a man between 60 and 75 years old in good health. Sequencing was performed on blood. The CDR3 DNA follows: TGCGCCAGCAGTGTTGGGGGGGCCGGAGATATGGAGTATTTT. It specifies CASSVGGAGDMEYF.